The TCR beta chain described here comes from a study of cytomegalovirus exposure and HLA in healthy donors. This clone was found once. V gave up 1 base and J gave up 0 bases; unmatched junction bases: 13. CDR3 length: 19 amino acids. Germline values: CDR1 SGHRS, CDR2 YFSETQ. The PCR employed 60 Vbeta primers together with 13 Jbeta primers. Here immunoSEQ multiplex PCR was the method, and the copy in TCRdb shows in-frame clones only, minus some. The sample has some 70,000 clones, approximately 88% seen once. The chain joins TRBV5-1 to TRBJ2-3; TRBD2 aligns across 8 bases. The TCR originated in a woman aged 50 to 60 in good health and CMV-seronegative. The sample comprised PBMCs. CDR3 protein: CASSLRSAGGRTSTDTQYF. In DNA, the CDR3 is TGCGCCAGCAGCTTGCGAAGCGCGGGGGGCCGCACTAGCACAGATACGCAGTATTTT. The full variable domain, its missing parts supplied by reference TRBV5-1 and TRBJ2-3, is KAGVTQTPRYLIKTRGQQVTLSCSPISGHRSVSWYQQTPGQGLQFLFEYFSETQRNKGNFPGRFSGRQFSNSRSEMNVSTLELGDSALYLCASSLRSAGGRTSTDTQYFGPGTRLTVL.